This TCR beta chain was found in a study of T cell responses to AZD1222 COVID-19 vaccine. Study-wide findings and caveats: Clonal diversity was possibly underestimated, and the donors were mostly white British, with more females.

The V gene's germline CDR1 is LGHDT and CDR2 YNNKEL (reference sequence). The CDR3 is 12 amino acids. V lost 3 bases and J lost 2, with 4 bases in between. The protocol was immunoSEQ multiplex PCR, while the TCRdb copy is restricted to in-frame clones and leaves out a portion. The top ten hold roughly 6.3% of the sample, which has about 130,000 clones, about 89% seen once. Notes on this clone: Antigen specificity is unknown.

The V call is TRBV3-1 (or the pseudogene TRBV3-2), the J call TRBJ1-2; D unresolved. Sequenced here: peripheral blood, sampled on day 0 of AZD1222 vaccination. The clonotype was recovered from an adult in good health. The CDR3 sequence is CASSQGNYGYTF. The CDR3 DNA follows: TGTGCCAGCAGCCAGGGAAACTATGGCTACACCTTC.